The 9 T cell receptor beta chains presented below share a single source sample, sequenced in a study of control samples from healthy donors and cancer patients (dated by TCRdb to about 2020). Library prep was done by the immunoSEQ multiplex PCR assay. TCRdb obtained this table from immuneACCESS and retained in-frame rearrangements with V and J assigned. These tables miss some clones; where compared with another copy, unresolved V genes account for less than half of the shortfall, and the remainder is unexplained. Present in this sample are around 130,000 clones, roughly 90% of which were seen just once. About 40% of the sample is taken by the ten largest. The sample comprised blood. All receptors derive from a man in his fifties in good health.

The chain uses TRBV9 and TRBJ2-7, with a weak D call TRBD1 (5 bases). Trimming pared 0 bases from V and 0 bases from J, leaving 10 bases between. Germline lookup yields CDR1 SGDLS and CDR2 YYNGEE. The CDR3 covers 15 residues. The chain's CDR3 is CASSVGQGYSYEQYF. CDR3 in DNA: TGTGCCAGCAGCGTAGGGCAGGGATACTCCTACGAGCAGTACTTC. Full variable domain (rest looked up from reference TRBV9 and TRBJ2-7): DSGVTQTPKHLITATGQRVTLRCSPRSGDLSVYWYQQSLDQGLQFLIQYYNGEERAKGNILERFSAQQFPDLHSELNLSSLELGDSALYFCASSVGQGYSYEQYFGPGTRLTVT.

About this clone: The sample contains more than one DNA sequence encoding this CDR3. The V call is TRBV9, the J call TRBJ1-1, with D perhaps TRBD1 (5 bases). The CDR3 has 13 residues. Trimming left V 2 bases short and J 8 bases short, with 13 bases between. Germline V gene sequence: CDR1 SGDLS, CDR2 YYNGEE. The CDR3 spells CASSVPGSTEAFF. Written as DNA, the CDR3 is TGTGCCAGCAGCGTCCCAGGGAGCACCGAAGCTTTCTTT.

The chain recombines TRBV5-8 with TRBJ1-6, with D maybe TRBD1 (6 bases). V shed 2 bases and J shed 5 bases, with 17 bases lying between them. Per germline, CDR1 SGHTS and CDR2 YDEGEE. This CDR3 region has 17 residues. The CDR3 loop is CASSFSGPGVHNSPLHF. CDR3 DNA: TGTGCCAGCAGCTTTAGTGGCCCAGGGGTCCATAATTCACCCCTCCACTTT.

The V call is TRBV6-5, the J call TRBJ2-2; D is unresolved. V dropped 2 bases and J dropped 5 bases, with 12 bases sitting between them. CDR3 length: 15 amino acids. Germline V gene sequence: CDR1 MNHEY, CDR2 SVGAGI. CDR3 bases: TGTGCCAGCAGTTACGCCAATCGAAGGACCGGGGAGCTGTTTTTT. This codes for CASSYANRRTGELFF.

In DNA form, the CDR3 reads TGCGCCAGCAGCTTGGGGGGGCTTGACACAGATACGCAGTATTTT. It codes for CASSLGGLDTDTQYF. This chain joins TRBV5-1 and TRBJ2-3, with a tentative D call TRBD1 (6 bases). V shed 0 bases and J shed 2 bases, with 10 bases lying between them. Germline CDR1 SGHRS, CDR2 YFSETQ. CDR3 length equals 15 residues.

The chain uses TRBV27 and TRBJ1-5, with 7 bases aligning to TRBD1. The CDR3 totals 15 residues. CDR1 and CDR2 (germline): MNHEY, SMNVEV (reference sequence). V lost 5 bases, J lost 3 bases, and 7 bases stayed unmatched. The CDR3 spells CASSLRDSNNQPQHF. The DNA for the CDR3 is TGTGCCAGCAGTCTACGGGACAGCAACAATCAGCCCCAGCATTTT.

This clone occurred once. The CDR3 protein is CASSFGGVGDTQYF. The CDR3 nucleotides are TGCGCCAGCAGCTTCGGTGGGGTTGGAGATACGCAGTATTTT. V and J are TRBV5-1 and TRBJ2-3; D unclear. V lost 2 bases to trimming and J lost 5 bases, with 12 bases between them. The CDR3 is 14 residues long. Germline V gene data show CDR1 as SGHRS and CDR2 as YFSETQ.

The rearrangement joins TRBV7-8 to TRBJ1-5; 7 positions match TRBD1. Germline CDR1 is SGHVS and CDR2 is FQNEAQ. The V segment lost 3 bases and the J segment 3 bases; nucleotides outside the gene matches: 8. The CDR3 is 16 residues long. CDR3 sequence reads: CASSLIGGIDNQPQHF. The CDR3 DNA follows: TGTGCCAGCAGCTTGATAGGGGGCATCGACAATCAGCCCCAGCATTTT.

For the CDR3, the DNA is TGTGCCAGCTCACCAGGTCCCCTTTTTTGGAATCAGCCCCAGCATTTT. It yields the protein CASSPGPLFWNQPQHF. The chain carries TRBV18 and TRBJ1-5; D call uncertain. Germline-derived CDR1 and CDR2 are KGHSH and LQKENI. The CDR3 has 16 amino acids. The V and J ends lost 2 bases and 4 bases respectively, with 15 bases between them.